This T cell receptor beta chain is drawn from a study of blood T cell repertoires in COVID-19. From germline, CDR1 is SQVTM and CDR2 ANQGSEA. The ends were cut back, 6 bases at V and 5 bases at J, with 7 bases in the middle. The CDR3 has 10 residues. Original methodology: For nucleated cells, counts were estimated from reference gene primer amplification. Sequencing used immunoSEQ multiplex PCR; TCRdb keeps in-frame clones, though not all of them. The V and J calls and clone size come from that table; D and trimming were worked out from the DNA. The profile shows 100,000 or so clones, more than 85% of them singletons.

The chain has TRBV29-1 and TRBJ2-5; no clear D gene. The specimen sequenced was peripheral blood. The origin of this receptor is a human donor with active COVID-19. The donor label of this sample is uncertain. CDR3 in DNA: TGCAGCGTGGAGAGGGAGACCCAGTACTTC. It translates to CSVERETQYF. Full variable domain (missing parts from reference TRBV29-1 and TRBJ2-5): SAVISQKPSRDICQRGTSLTIQCQVDSQVTMMFWYRQQPGQSLTLIATANQGSEATYESGFVIDKFPISRPNLTFSTLTVSNMSPEDSSIYLCSVERETQYFGPGTRLLVL.